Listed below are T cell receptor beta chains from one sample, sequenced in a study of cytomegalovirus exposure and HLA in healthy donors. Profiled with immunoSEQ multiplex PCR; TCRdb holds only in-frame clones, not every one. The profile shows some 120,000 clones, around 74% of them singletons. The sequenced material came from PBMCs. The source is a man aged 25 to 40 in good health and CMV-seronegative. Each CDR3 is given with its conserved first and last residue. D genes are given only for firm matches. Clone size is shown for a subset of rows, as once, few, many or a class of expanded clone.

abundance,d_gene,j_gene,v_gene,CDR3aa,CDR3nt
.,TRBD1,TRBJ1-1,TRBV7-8,CASSSHGAGGNTEAFF,TGTGCCAGCAGCTCTCACGGTGCAGGGGGGAACACTGAAGCTTTCTTT
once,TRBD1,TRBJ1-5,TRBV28,CASNTGTGGRQPQHF,TGTGCCAGCAATACTGGGACAGGGGGGCGGCAGCCCCAGCATTTT
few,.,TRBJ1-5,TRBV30,CAWSAGDYSNQPQHF,TGTGCCTGGAGTGCAGGTGATTATAGCAATCAGCCCCAGCATTTT
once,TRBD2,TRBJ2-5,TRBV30,CACRLAGGETQYF,TGTGCCTGTAGACTAGCGGGAGGAGAGACCCAGTACTTC
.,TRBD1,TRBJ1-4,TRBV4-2,CASSQTVRGQDEKLFF,TGTGCCAGCAGCCAAACGGTGAGGGGGCAGGATGAAAAACTGTTTTTT
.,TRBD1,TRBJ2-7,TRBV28,CASSLTGTGEQYF,TGTGCCAGCAGTTTGACAGGGACAGGCGAGCAGTACTTC
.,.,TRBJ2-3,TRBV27,CASSLFRGSTDTQYF,TGTGCCAGCAGTTTATTTCGGGGTAGCACAGATACGCAGTATTTT
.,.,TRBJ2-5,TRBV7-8,CASRLDSRETQYF,TGTGCCAGCAGATTAGACAGCAGGGAGACCCAGTACTTC
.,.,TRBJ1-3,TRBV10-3,CAISERGTTLNTIYF,TGTGCCATCAGTGAGCGGGGAACGACTCTAAACACCATATATTTT
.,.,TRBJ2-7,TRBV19,CASSISGETAMKYF,TGTGCCAGTAGTATATCTGGGGAGACTGCTATGAAGTACTTC
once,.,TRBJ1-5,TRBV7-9,CASSPRRDQPQHF,TGTGCCAGCAGCCCCAGGAGGGATCAGCCCCAGCATTTT
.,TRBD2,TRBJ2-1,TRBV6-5,CASTLTSGGYNEQFF,TGTGCCAGCACCTTGACTAGCGGGGGATACAATGAGCAGTTCTTC
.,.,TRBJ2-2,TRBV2,CASSIIRRTGELFF,TGTGCCAGCAGTATTATCCGGAGGACCGGGGAGCTGTTTTTT
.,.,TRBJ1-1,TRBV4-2,CASSQSYGVNTEAFF,TGTGCCAGCAGCCAATCCTATGGTGTAAACACTGAAGCTTTCTTT
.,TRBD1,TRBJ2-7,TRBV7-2,CASSQDRGSPDEQYF,TGTGCCAGCAGCCAGGACAGGGGGTCACCTGACGAGCAGTACTTC
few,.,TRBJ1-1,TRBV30,CAWSAGTPNTEAFF,TGTGCCTGGAGTGCCGGGACACCTAACACTGAAGCTTTCTTT
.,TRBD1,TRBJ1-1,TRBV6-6,CASSGQLNTEAFF,TGTGCCAGCTCGGGACAGTTGAACACTGAAGCTTTCTTT
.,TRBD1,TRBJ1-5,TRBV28,CASSPPTGLGQPQHF,TGTGCCAGCAGTCCCCCGACAGGGCTCGGTCAGCCCCAGCATTTT
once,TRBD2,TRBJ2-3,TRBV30,CAVAGGFTDTQCF,TGTGCTGTAGCGGGTGGATTCACAGATACGCAGTGTTTT
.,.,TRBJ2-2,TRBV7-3,CASAADTGELFF,TGTGCCAGCGCAGCGGACACCGGGGAGCTGTTTTTT
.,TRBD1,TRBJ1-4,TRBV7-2,CASSLTGTGNEKLFF,TGTGCCAGCAGCTTAACCGGGACAGGGAATGAAAAACTGTTTTTT
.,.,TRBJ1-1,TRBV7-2,CASSLEQMNTEAFF,TGTGCCAGCAGCTTAGAACAGATGAACACTGAAGCTTTCTTT
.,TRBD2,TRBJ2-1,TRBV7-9,CASSPVAGAYNEQFF,TGTGCCAGCAGCCCGGTAGCGGGGGCCTACAATGAGCAGTTCTTC
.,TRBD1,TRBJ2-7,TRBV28,CASSFGTGRTYEQYF,TGTGCCAGCAGTTTCGGGACAGGGCGTACTTACGAGCAGTACTTC
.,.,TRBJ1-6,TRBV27,CASSLRDSPLHF,TGTGCCAGCAGTTTACGGGATTCACCCCTCCACTTT
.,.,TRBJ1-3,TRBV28,CASSSEGSGNTIYF,TGTGCCAGCAGTTCGGAGGGGTCTGGAAACACCATATATTTT
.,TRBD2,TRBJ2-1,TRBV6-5,CASSYSLAGVYNEQFF,TGTGCCAGCAGTTACTCCCTAGCGGGGGTCTACAATGAGCAGTTCTTC
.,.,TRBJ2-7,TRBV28,CASSFQGLSSYEQYF,TGTGCCAGCAGTTTCCAGGGTCTTAGCTCCTACGAGCAGTACTTC
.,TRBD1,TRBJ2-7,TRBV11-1,CASSITGVYEQYF,TGTGCCAGCAGCATAACAGGGGTTTACGAGCAGTACTTC
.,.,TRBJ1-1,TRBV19,CASSIQGNTEAFF,TGTGCCAGTAGTATACAGGGTAACACTGAAGCTTTCTTT
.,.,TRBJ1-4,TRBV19,CASSIGASNEKLFF,TGTGCCAGTAGTATAGGGGCCTCCAATGAAAAACTGTTTTTT
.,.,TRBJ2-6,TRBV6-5,CASSWQGGSGANVLTF,TGTGCCAGCAGTTGGCAGGGCGGCTCTGGGGCCAACGTCCTGACTTTC
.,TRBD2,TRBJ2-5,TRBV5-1,CASRLGGLAEETQYF,TGCGCCAGCAGGTTAGGGGGACTAGCGGAAGAGACCCAGTACTTC
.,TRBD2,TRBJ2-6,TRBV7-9,CASSQRGTQLSGANVLTF,TGTGCCAGCAGCCAGCGGGGAACACAACTCTCTGGGGCCAACGTCCTGACTTTC